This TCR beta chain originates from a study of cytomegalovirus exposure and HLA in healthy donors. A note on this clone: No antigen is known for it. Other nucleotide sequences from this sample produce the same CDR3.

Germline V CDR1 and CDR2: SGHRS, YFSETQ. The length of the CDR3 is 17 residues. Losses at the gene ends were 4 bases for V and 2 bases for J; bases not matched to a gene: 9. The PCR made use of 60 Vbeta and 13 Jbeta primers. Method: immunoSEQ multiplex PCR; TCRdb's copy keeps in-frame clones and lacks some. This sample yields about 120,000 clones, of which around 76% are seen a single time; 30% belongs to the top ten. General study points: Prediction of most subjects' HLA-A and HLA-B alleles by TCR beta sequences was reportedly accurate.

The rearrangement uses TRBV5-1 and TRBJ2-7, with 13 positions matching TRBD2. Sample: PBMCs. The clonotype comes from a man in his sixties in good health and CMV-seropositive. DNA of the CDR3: TGCGCCAGCAGCCTGAGTTTTGGGACTAGCGGGACCTACGAGCAGTACTTC. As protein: CASSLSFGTSGTYEQYF. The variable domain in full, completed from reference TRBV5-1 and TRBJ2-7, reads KAGVTQTPRYLIKTRGQQVTLSCSPISGHRSVSWYQQTPGQGLQFLFEYFSETQRNKGNFPGRFSGRQFSNSRSEMNVSTLELGDSALYLCASSLSFGTSGTYEQYFGPGTRLTVT.